This T cell receptor (beta chain) comes out of a study of T cells in Graves' hyperthyroidism and ophthalmopathy. Study information: Peripheral blood was taken when the disease was first diagnosed, before any treatment began. Regarding the study as a whole: The model's output predicted ophthalmopathy at a median of about 5.9 months prior to onset. Stable hyperthyroidism and ophthalmopathy were separated using 13 V-J signatures.

Graves' hyperthyroidism without ophthalmopathy progression within 18 months was termed stable. This clonotype appeared many times. Its antigen is undetermined. Regions amplified from RNA transcripts were the TCR beta CDR3 regions. First-round RT-PCR targeting the TCR CDR3 was performed with the HTBI primer set. MiXCR, applied by TCRdb to the multiplex PCR reads, yields one record per CDR3 protein. The sample consists of about 340,000 distinct CDR3 sequences, roughly 20% of them appearing once. The CDR3 runs to 14 residues. Trimming cost V 6 bases and J 0 bases, with 10 bases left between them. The source of this sequence is a woman in her forties or fifties with Graves' hyperthyroidism. The chain couples TRBV12-3 or TRBV12-4 to TRBJ2-3; tentatively, D is TRBD1 (5 bases). The sample comprised blood. The CDR3 bases are TGTGCCAGCAGAGCAGGGTTTAGCACAGATACGCAGTATTTT. This sequence encodes CASRAGFSTDTQYF.